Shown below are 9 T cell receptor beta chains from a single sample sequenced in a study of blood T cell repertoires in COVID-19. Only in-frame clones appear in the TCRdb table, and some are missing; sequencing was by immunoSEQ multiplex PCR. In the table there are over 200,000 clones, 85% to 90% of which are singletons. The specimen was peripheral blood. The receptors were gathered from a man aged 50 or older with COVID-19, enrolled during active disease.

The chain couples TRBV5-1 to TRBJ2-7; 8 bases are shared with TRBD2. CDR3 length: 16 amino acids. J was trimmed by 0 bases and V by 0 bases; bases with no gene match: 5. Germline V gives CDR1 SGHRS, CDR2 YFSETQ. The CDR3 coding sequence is TGCGCCAGCAGCTTGGAGCTCAGCGGGAGCTCCTACGAGCAGTACTTC. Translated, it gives CASSLELSGSSYEQYF. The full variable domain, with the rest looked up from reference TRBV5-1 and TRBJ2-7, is KAGVTQTPRYLIKTRGQQVTLSCSPISGHRSVSWYQQTPGQGLQFLFEYFSETQRNKGNFPGRFSGRQFSNSRSEMNVSTLELGDSALYLCASSLELSGSSYEQYFGPGTRLTVT.

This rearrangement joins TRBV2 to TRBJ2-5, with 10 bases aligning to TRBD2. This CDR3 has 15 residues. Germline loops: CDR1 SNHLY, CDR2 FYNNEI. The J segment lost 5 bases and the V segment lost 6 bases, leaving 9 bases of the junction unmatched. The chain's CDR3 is CASSLAGASWETQYF. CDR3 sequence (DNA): TGTGCCAGCAGCCTAGCGGGAGCTTCTTGGGAGACCCAGTACTTC.

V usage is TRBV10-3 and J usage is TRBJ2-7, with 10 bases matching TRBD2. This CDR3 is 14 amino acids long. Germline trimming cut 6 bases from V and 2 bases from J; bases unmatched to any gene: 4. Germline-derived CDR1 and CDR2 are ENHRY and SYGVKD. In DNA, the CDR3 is TGTGCCATCAGCCCACTAGCGGGAACCTACGAGCAGTACTTC. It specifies CAISPLAGTYEQYF.

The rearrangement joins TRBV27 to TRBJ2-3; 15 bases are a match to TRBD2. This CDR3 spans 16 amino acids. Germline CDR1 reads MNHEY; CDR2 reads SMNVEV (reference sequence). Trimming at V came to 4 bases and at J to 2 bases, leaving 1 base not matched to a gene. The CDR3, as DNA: TGTGCCAGCAGTTGGACTAGCGGGAGGGCCACAGATACGCAGTATTTT. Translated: CASSWTSGRATDTQYF.

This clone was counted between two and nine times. CDR3 in amino acids: CSVEAGKSSSYNSPLHF. CDR3 DNA: TGCAGCGTTGAAGCGGGGAAAAGTAGCTCCTATAATTCACCCCTCCACTTT. The chain employs TRBV29-1 and TRBJ1-6, with D uncertain. Trimming took off 1 base at V and 0 bases at J, with 13 bases between the two ends. Germline V CDR1 and CDR2: SQVTM, ANQGSEA. The CDR3 has 17 amino acids.

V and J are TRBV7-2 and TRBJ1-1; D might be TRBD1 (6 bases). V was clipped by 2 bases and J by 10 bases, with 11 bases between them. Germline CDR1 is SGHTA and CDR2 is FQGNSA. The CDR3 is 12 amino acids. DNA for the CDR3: TGTGCCAGCAGCTTATTGGGACATAGAGCTTTCTTT. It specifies CASSLLGHRAFF.

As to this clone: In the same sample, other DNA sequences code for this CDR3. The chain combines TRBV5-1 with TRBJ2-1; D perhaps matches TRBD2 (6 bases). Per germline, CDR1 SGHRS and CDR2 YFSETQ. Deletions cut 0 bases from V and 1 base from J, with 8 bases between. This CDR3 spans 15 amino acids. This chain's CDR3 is CASSLDSGSYNEQFF. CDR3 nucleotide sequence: TGCGCCAGCAGCTTGGATAGCGGTTCCTACAATGAGCAGTTCTTC.

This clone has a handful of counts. CDR3 sequence reads: CASSQDFLAGAYEQYF. Here the CDR3 DNA reads TGCGCCAGCAGCCAAGATTTCCTAGCGGGGGCCTACGAGCAGTACTTC. V gene TRBV4-3 combines with J gene TRBJ2-7; 10 nucleotides match TRBD2. CDR1 and CDR2 (germline): LGHNA, YSLEER. V lost 0 bases, J lost 2 bases, and 4 bases stayed unmatched. The CDR3 consists of 16 residues.

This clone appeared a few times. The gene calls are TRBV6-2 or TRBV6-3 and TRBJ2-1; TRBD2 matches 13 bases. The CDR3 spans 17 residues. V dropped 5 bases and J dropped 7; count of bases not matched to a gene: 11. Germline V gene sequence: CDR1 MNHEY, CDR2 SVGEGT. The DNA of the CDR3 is TGTGCCAGCAGTGGGGTACTAGCGGGGGGGCCAAGTAATGAGCAGTTCTTC. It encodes CASSGVLAGGPSNEQFF.